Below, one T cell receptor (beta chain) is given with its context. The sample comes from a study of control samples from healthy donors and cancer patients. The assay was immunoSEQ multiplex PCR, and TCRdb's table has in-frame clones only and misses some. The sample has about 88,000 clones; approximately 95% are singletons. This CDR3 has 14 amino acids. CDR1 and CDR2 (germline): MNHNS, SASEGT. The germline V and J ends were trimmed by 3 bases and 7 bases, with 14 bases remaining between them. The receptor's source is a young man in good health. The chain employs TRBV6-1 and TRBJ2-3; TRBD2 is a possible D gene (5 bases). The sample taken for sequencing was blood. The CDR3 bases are TGTGCCAGCAGTGAGGACGGCAACGGGAATACGCAGTATTTT. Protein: CASSEDGNGNTQYF.